This is a list of T cell receptor beta chains from one sample in a study of beta chain features in type 1 diabetes. Generated by immunoSEQ multiplex PCR, the TCRdb table keeps only in-frame clones and is missing some. The data contain fewer than 900,000 clones, about a sixth of them seen just once; the ten biggest clones take up around 0.02%. Sequenced material: naive CD4+ T cells from blood. The receptors originated from a woman younger than 35 in good health. Each CDR3 is given with its conserved first and last residue. D genes are given only for firm matches. Some rows have no size entry. The others give once, few or many, or a class for an expanded clone.

abundance: few
d_gene: TRBD1
v_gene: TRBV7-9
j_gene: TRBJ2-7
CDR3nt: TGTGCCAGCAGCTGGACAGGATCCTACGAGCAGTACTTC
CDR3aa: CASSWTGSYEQYF

abundance: few
d_gene: -
v_gene: TRBV28
j_gene: TRBJ1-1
CDR3nt: TGTGCCAGCAGTCCCGCTCTGCGGGGCACTGAAGCTTTCTTT
CDR3aa: CASSPALRGTEAFF

abundance: -
d_gene: -
v_gene: TRBV6-5
j_gene: TRBJ2-7
CDR3nt: TGTGCCAGCAGGCGAGGGACGGAGTACGAGCAGTACTTC
CDR3aa: CASRRGTEYEQYF

abundance: few
d_gene: TRBD1
v_gene: TRBV18
j_gene: TRBJ2-7
CDR3nt: TGTGCCAGCTCACCGGGACAGATCTACGAGCAGTACTTC
CDR3aa: CASSPGQIYEQYF

abundance: -
d_gene: TRBD1
v_gene: TRBV5-8
j_gene: TRBJ2-4
CDR3nt: TGTGCCAGCAGCGGGACAGCACTAGCCAAAAACATTCAGTACTTC
CDR3aa: CASSGTALAKNIQYF

abundance: few
d_gene: TRBD1
v_gene: TRBV14
j_gene: TRBJ2-1
CDR3nt: TGTGCCAGCAGGGGGACAGGGTCCTACAATGAGCAGTTCTTC
CDR3aa: CASRGTGSYNEQFF

abundance: few
d_gene: -
v_gene: TRBV28
j_gene: TRBJ2-7
CDR3nt: TGTGCCAGCAGTTGGGCCTTCTACGAGCAGTACTTC
CDR3aa: CASSWAFYEQYF

abundance: few
d_gene: TRBD1
v_gene: TRBV9
j_gene: TRBJ1-2
CDR3nt: TGTGCCAGCAGCGTAGAGGGACAGGGATTCTATGGCTACACCTTC
CDR3aa: CASSVEGQGFYGYTF

abundance: -
d_gene: -
v_gene: TRBV7-6
j_gene: TRBJ2-7
CDR3nt: TGTGCCAGCAGCTCCCTCTTAGGCCCCCTCTACGAGCAGTACTTC
CDR3aa: CASSSLLGPLYEQYF

abundance: -
d_gene: -
v_gene: TRBV7-9
j_gene: TRBJ1-3
CDR3nt: TGTGCCAGCAGCTTAGATCTGTACTCTGGAAACACCATATATTTT
CDR3aa: CASSLDLYSGNTIYF

abundance: few
d_gene: -
v_gene: TRBV5-4
j_gene: TRBJ2-7
CDR3nt: TGTGCCAGCAGCGAGGTAGCGGCCCCCTACGAGCAGTACTTC
CDR3aa: CASSEVAAPYEQYF

abundance: -
d_gene: -
v_gene: TRBV7-3
j_gene: TRBJ2-5
CDR3nt: TGTGCCAGCAGCCTGTGGGGGGCCGCGGTAGAGACCCAGTACTTC
CDR3aa: CASSLWGAAVETQYF

abundance: few
d_gene: -
v_gene: TRBV28
j_gene: TRBJ1-1
CDR3nt: TGTGCCAGCAGGCAAACTGTAGGGGTTGGCACTGAAGCTTTCTTT
CDR3aa: CASRQTVGVGTEAFF

abundance: -
d_gene: -
v_gene: TRBV7-2
j_gene: TRBJ2-7
CDR3nt: TGTGCCAGCAGGCTCGGGCCGGGAAGCTCCTACGAGCAGTACTTC
CDR3aa: CASRLGPGSSYEQYF

abundance: -
d_gene: -
v_gene: TRBV7-8
j_gene: TRBJ1-1
CDR3nt: TGTGCCAGCAGCTTAGCTTTAGGACCTCTCGGGACTGAAGCTTTCTTT
CDR3aa: CASSLALGPLGTEAFF

abundance: few
d_gene: -
v_gene: TRBV5-1
j_gene: TRBJ2-7
CDR3nt: TGCGCCAGCAGCGCTGGTGGCCAAGGGGCCTACGAGCAGTACTTC
CDR3aa: CASSAGGQGAYEQYF

abundance: few
d_gene: TRBD2
v_gene: TRBV25-1
j_gene: TRBJ2-2
CDR3nt: TGTGCCAGCAGTGAATACTGGGGGGGACCCGCGAACACCGGGGAGCTGTTTTTT
CDR3aa: CASSEYWGGPANTGELFF

abundance: -
d_gene: -
v_gene: TRBV7-2
j_gene: TRBJ1-5
CDR3nt: TGTGCCAGCAGCTTAGGAGTCCGTCAGCCCCAGCATTTT
CDR3aa: CASSLGVRQPQHF

abundance: -
d_gene: TRBD1
v_gene: TRBV7-3
j_gene: TRBJ2-5
CDR3nt: TGTGCCAGCAGCTTCCAACAGGGGATAGGAGAGACCCAGTACTTC
CDR3aa: CASSFQQGIGETQYF

abundance: few
d_gene: TRBD1
v_gene: TRBV15
j_gene: TRBJ2-7
CDR3nt: TGTGCCACCAGCATTGACAGGGGGCGTGAGCAGTACTTC
CDR3aa: CATSIDRGREQYF